This TCR beta chain is from a study of regulatory T cells in long-lasting Graves disease. Turning to this clonotype: What it binds is not known.

Study-wide points: Whereas 950 to 1,000 public clonotypes were shared by new patients, persistent patients shared more, at over 2,500. The small sample size may have reduced accuracy.

For TCR beta, libraries came from iRepertoire HTBI primers and Arm-PCR of CDR3 regions. TCRdb re-called the multiplex PCR reads through MiXCR, storing one row per CDR3 protein. The repertoire holds 580,000 or so distinct CDR3 sequences, with 15% to 20% as singletons. This CDR3 is built from 16 residues. V was pared by 5 bases and J by 1 base, with 18 bases between. In germline, CDR1 is SGHTA, CDR2 FQGTGA. Time point of the sample: newly diagnosed GD, antithyroid drugs for less than 3 months. Extracted RNA from PBMCs served as the source of the TCR library. The data also belong to a second study, concerning T cells in Graves' hyperthyroidism and ophthalmopathy. That paper states: Researchers ran a first-round RT-PCR on the TCR CDR3 using the HTBI primer set. Most expanded thyroid clonotypes above 0.001 recurred in blood.

The sample was peripheral blood mononuclear cells (PBMCs), taken at new diagnosis, from a patient treated with antithyroid drugs. This clonotype originated in a man younger than 30 with Graves disease. The chain has TRBV7-3 and TRBJ2-7; D might be TRBD2 (6 bases). The CDR3: CASSAGPGGNSYEQYF. CDR3 DNA: TGTGCCAGCAGCGCCGGACCCGGGGGAAATTCCTACGAGCAGTACTTC.